The clone carrying this T cell receptor (beta chain) is a singleton in its sample. Its antigen is unidentified. The CDR3 ends on some other residue instead of the conserved phenylalanine or tryptophan, so this is likely a read error. The data originate from a study of spatial heterogeneity in lung cancer. Study details: Compared with alpha-chain sequences, beta-chain sequences were consistently detected in greater numbers. Across the raw uncorrected reads, a unique TCR and UMI combination was observed, on average, more than ten times. Study outcomes and limitations: Circulating ubiquitous expanded tumor TCRs were observed more frequently at resection than at follow-up.

The CDR3 has 14 amino acids. The V gene end was trimmed by 7 bases and the J gene end by 5 bases; junction bases not matched to a gene: 8. Per the germline V gene, CDR1 is MNHNS and CDR2 is SASEGT. The library protocol tagged each TCR cDNA with a unique molecular identifier. TCRdb fed the 5' RACE reads into MiXCR, producing one record per CDR3 protein. The sample lists 50,000 to 65,000 distinct CDR3 sequences; more than 6.5% were seen once. Specified time point: sample taken at primary tumor resection. Frozen PBMC, nontumor lung or tumor provided whole RNA, which was sequenced unsorted. This clonotype originated in a female donor with early-stage non-small cell lung cancer. The sequences come from PBMCs, collected at surgery. This chain connects TRBV6-1 to TRBJ2-5, with 9 positions matching TRBD1. This CDR3 reads CASKEQGASETQYL. CDR3 bases: TGTGCCAGCAAGGAACAGGGGGCGAGTGAGACCCAGTACCTC.